The 14 T cell receptor beta chains given below trace back to one sample, sequenced in a study of a mutant IDH1 vaccine in newly diagnosed glioma. Assay: immunoSEQ multiplex PCR; the TCRdb copy retains only in-frame clones and omits some. The sample lists approximately 37,000 clones; 56% were seen once. For these TCRs, the target antigens are not known. Time point denoted: week 5, during vaccination. The investigators gave 300 ug of mutant IDH1 20-mer peptide in each vaccine dose, together with topical imiquimod. Sequenced material: PBMCs, taken from a glioma patient whose treatment included an IDH1 peptide vaccine. The receptors derive from a woman aged 18-35 years with glioma.

The chain links TRBV25-1 to TRBJ2-4; D perhaps matches TRBD2 (6 bases). The germline gives CDR1 MGHDK, CDR2 SYGVNS. V was cut by 5 bases and J by 10 bases, with 9 bases left in between. There are 11 residues in the CDR3. CDR3 sequence reads: CASSLGTIQYF. The CDR3 nucleotides read TGTGCCAGCAGTTTGGGGACTATTCAGTACTTC.

This clone was detected once. This chain links TRBV4-1 with TRBJ2-5, with D perhaps being TRBD1 or TRBD2 (5 bases each). V was cut by 3 bases and J by 5 bases, with 22 bases left in between. CDR3 length: 17 residues. The germline CDR1 and CDR2 sequences are MGHRA and YSYEKL. CDR3 protein: CASSQGEHPGRRETQYF. The CDR3 DNA sequence: TGCGCCAGCAGCCAGGGCGAGCACCCGGGACGGAGGGAGACCCAGTACTTC.

On this clone itself: The sample carries other DNA sequences with the same CDR3. The rearrangement links TRBV5-6 to TRBJ1-3, with D possibly being TRBD1 (6 bases). V lost 3 bases, J lost 1 base, and 11 bases lay in between. CDR1 and CDR2 (germline): SGHDT, YYEEEE. The CDR3 is made up of 15 amino acids. The DNA of the CDR3 is TGTGCCAGCAGCTCCTACAGGGTATCTGGAAACACCATATATTTT. Protein product: CASSSYRVSGNTIYF.

The chain uses TRBV11-2 and TRBJ1-1, with D uncertain. Trimming stripped 2 bases from V and 5 bases from J, with 6 bases between. The CDR3 extends over 12 amino acids. CDR1 and CDR2 from the germline V gene are SGHAT and FQNNGV. CDR3 DNA sequence: TGTGCCAGCAGCTTAACGGGGACTGAAGCTTTCTTT. This sequence encodes CASSLTGTEAFF.

In DNA, the CDR3 is TGTGCCAGCAGCTTGGTTAGCGGGGGCTCTGATACGCAGTATTTT. As protein: CASSLVSGGSDTQYF. This chain links TRBV5-6 with TRBJ2-3; 9 nucleotides line up with TRBD2. V shed 0 bases and J 6 bases; nucleotides not matched to a gene: 5. CDR1 and CDR2 (germline): SGHDT, YYEEEE. This CDR3 has 15 residues.

V usage is TRBV7-2 and J usage is TRBJ2-7, with D uncertain. Germline V gives CDR1 SGHTA, CDR2 FQGNSA. The V end was cut by 2 bases, the J end by 6 bases, with 20 bases between. This CDR3 contains 16 residues. The CDR3 is CASSLPTGIIPREQYF. CDR3 nucleotide sequence: TGTGCCAGCAGCTTACCTACTGGGATCATACCCCGCGAGCAGTACTTC.

This clone came up once. V is TRBV27 and J is TRBJ2-7; D perhaps matches TRBD2 (7 bases). Trimming pared 6 bases from V and 3 bases from J, leaving 21 bases between. CDR3 length: 16 residues. Germline CDR1 reads MNHEY; CDR2 reads SMNVEV (reference sequence). CDR3 in amino acids: CASSIRGAGWYYEQYF. CDR3 coding DNA: TGTGCCAGCAGCATCCGGGGGGCAGGGTGGTACTACGAGCAGTACTTC.

The rearrangement uses TRBV7-9 and TRBJ1-6; no clear D gene. The CDR3 is 14 amino acids. Deletions cut 5 bases from V and 4 bases from J, with 9 bases between. Germline CDR1 reads SEHNR; CDR2 reads FQNEAQ (reference sequence). The CDR3 loop is CASSHDGYNSPLHF. The CDR3 DNA is TGTGCCAGCAGCCATGACGGTTATAATTCACCCCTCCACTTT.

The chain joins TRBV7-2 to TRBJ2-3, with D unclear. Trimming removed 2 bases at V and 2 bases at J, with 8 bases between. This CDR3 contains 14 residues. Germline values: CDR1 SGHTA, CDR2 FQGNSA. The CDR3 spells CASSLMSPTDTQYF. CDR3 sequence (DNA): TGTGCCAGCAGCTTAATGTCTCCCACAGATACGCAGTATTTT.

V is TRBV7-6 and J is TRBJ1-1; the D gene is possibly TRBD1 (5 bases). This CDR3 region has 14 residues. Germline CDR1 is SGHVS and CDR2 is FNYEAQ. V was shortened by 3 bases and J by 5 bases, with 13 bases between the two germline ends. The CDR3 is CASSFSDRGTEAFF. In DNA, the CDR3 is TGTGCCAGCAGCTTCTCAGACCGGGGGACTGAAGCTTTCTTT.

V and J are TRBV29-1 and TRBJ2-1; 8 nucleotides align to TRBD2. The length of the CDR3 is 15 residues. Per the germline V gene, CDR1 is SQVTM and CDR2 is ANQGSEA. V was pared by 4 bases and J by 5 bases, with 10 bases of the junction left unmatched. CDR3 sequence: CSVAARGGGNNEQFF. CDR3 nucleotide sequence: TGCAGCGTTGCCGCCCGGGGCGGGGGGAACAATGAGCAGTTCTTC.

In nucleotides, the CDR3 is TGCGCCAGCAGCTTGGTAGGCGGGGGGGCGGAAAATGAGCAGTTCTTC. It specifies CASSLVGGGAENEQFF. The chain carries TRBV5-1 and TRBJ2-1; 9 nucleotides line up with TRBD2. In germline, CDR1 is SGHRS, CDR2 YFSETQ. The CDR3 runs 16 residues. Trimming removed 0 bases from V and 7 bases from J; junction bases left unmatched: 8.

The J gene is TRBJ2-7, the V gene TRBV27, with D hard to call. Per the germline V gene, CDR1 is MNHEY and CDR2 is SMNVEV (reference sequence). The CDR3 extends over 13 amino acids. Trimming took 0 bases from V and 6 from J, leaving 9 bases between them. The CDR3 reads CASSLSTDFEQYF. The CDR3 DNA sequence: TGTGCCAGCAGTTTATCAACAGACTTCGAGCAGTACTTC.

The chain couples TRBV9 to TRBJ2-3, with 15 nucleotides matching TRBD2. Germline trimming cut 0 bases from V and 6 bases from J; bases unmatched to any gene: 8. CDR3 length equals 18 residues. Germline V CDR1 and CDR2: SGDLS, YYNGEE. CDR3 sequence: CASSVGGLAGGLSDTQYF. The CDR3 coding sequence is TGTGCCAGCAGCGTAGGAGGACTAGCGGGGGGGCTCTCGGATACGCAGTATTTT.